Each of the 9 T cell receptor beta chains below was sequenced from the same sample in a study of CD8+ T cells in alopecia areata. The sequencing template was cDNA reverse transcribed from extracted RNA. Using immunoSEQ multiplex PCR, the repertoire was profiled, and TCRdb retains in-frame clones only, with some absent. The profile shows around 34,000 clones, about 60% of them singletons. Sequenced: NKG2D-high CD8+ T cells sorted from blood. These receptors were obtained from a human donor with alopecia areata.

The chain is built from TRBV27 and TRBJ1-1, with a weak D call TRBD1 (5 bases). Germline CDR1 is MNHEY and CDR2 is SMNVEV (reference sequence). This CDR3 is 13 amino acids long. Trimming stripped 3 bases from V and 5 bases from J, with 10 bases between. CDR3: CASSLRGWTEAFF. The CDR3 nucleotides are TGTGCCAGCAGTTTGAGGGGATGGACTGAAGCTTTCTTT.

This clone came up once. This chain connects TRBV6-6 to TRBJ1-2; possibly TRBD1 for D (6 bases). Germline V gene sequence: CDR1 MNHNY, CDR2 SVGAGI (reference sequence). The V gene lost 7 bases and the J gene lost 4 bases, with 16 bases spanning the gap. The CDR3 consists of 14 residues. The chain's CDR3 is CASTGGPILYGYTF. The CDR3 region has the DNA TGTGCCAGCACGGGGGGGCCGATCCTCTATGGCTACACCTTC.

The V gene is TRBV25-1, the J gene TRBJ2-1; no reliable D call. The CDR3 covers 12 residues. The ends were cut back, 2 bases at V and 11 bases at J, with 10 bases in the middle. Germline CDR1 MGHDK, CDR2 SYGVNS. Here the CDR3 DNA reads TGTGCCAGCAGTGAAAGTTTACTAAAGCAGTTCTTC. The encoded protein is CASSESLLKQFF.

The chain has TRBV5-1 and TRBJ2-4; D is possibly TRBD2 (5 bases). The CDR3 runs to 16 residues. CDR1 SGHRS and CDR2 YFSETQ come from the germline V gene. The V end lost 1 base, the J end lost 1 base, and 12 bases lay between the germline ends. CDR3 residues: CASSLRGSGAKNIQYF. The DNA for the CDR3 is TGCGCCAGCAGCTTGAGAGGGAGTGGGGCCAAAAACATTCAGTACTTC.

The rearrangement uses TRBV9 and TRBJ2-7; no firm D call. V lost 4 bases, J lost 1 base, and 9 bases lay in between. CDR1 and CDR2 from the germline V gene are SGDLS and YYNGEE. The CDR3 consists of 13 residues. DNA of the CDR3: TGTGCCAGCAGCCCTGGGGATTCCTACGAGCAGTACTTC. It specifies CASSPGDSYEQYF.

The chain has TRBV4-3 and TRBJ2-5; 7 bases match TRBD1. This CDR3 is 14 amino acids long. Losses at the gene ends were 2 bases for V and 4 bases for J; bases not matched to a gene: 4. The germline gives CDR1 LGHNA, CDR2 YSLEER. The CDR3 protein is CASSQTTGLETQYF. The CDR3 DNA sequence: TGCGCCAGCAGCCAAACGACAGGGCTAGAGACCCAGTACTTC.

This clone was observed a single time. The chain combines TRBV4-3 with TRBJ1-1; D is perhaps TRBD1 (6 bases). Germline V lookup: CDR1 LGHNA, CDR2 YSLEER. This CDR3 spans 14 amino acids. V lost 2 bases, J lost 1 base, and 8 bases lay in between. The chain's CDR3 is CASSQRRGNTEAFF. The DNA for the CDR3 is TGCGCCAGCAGCCAACGCAGGGGGAACACTGAAGCTTTCTTT.

This clone was detected once. V is TRBV10-3 and J is TRBJ2-1; 8 bases match TRBD2. CDR3 length: 16 residues. CDR1 is ENHRY, CDR2 SYGVKD, per germline. V lost 0 bases and J lost 2; bases outside the gene matches: 3. CDR3 DNA: TGTGCCATCAGTGAGTCACAAGCGGGGGCCTACAATGAGCAGTTCTTC. Translated, it gives CAISESQAGAYNEQFF.

The chain joins TRBV5-1 to TRBJ2-5, with no clear D. Per the germline V gene, CDR1 is SGHRS and CDR2 is YFSETQ. The V end was cut by 2 bases, the J end by 4 bases, with 18 bases between. CDR3 size: 16 residues. DNA of the CDR3: TGCGCCAGCAGCTTAGATCTCCCGGGTAAAGGAGAGACCCAGTACTTC. It specifies CASSLDLPGKGETQYF. The entire variable domain, with the rest obtained from reference TRBV5-1 and TRBJ2-5, is as follows: KAGVTQTPRYLIKTRGQQVTLSCSPISGHRSVSWYQQTPGQGLQFLFEYFSETQRNKGNFPGRFSGRQFSNSRSEMNVSTLELGDSALYLCASSLDLPGKGETQYFGPGTRLLVL.